This entry lists 15 T cell receptor beta chains sequenced from one sample in a study of blood T cell repertoires in COVID-19. This table comes from immunoSEQ multiplex PCR, and its TCRdb copy is limited to in-frame clones, with some not included. Among a few hundred thousand clones listed, around 86% were seen once. The sample taken for sequencing was peripheral blood. Receptor source: a man in his sixties with acute or convalescent COVID-19.

This clone is a singleton in its sample. The chain employs TRBV7-8 and TRBJ2-7; D uncertain. The CDR3 runs 12 residues. Germline CDR1 reads SGHVS; CDR2 reads FQNEAQ. The ends were cut back, 7 bases at V and 4 bases at J, with 11 bases in the middle. The CDR3, as DNA: TGTGCCAGCACTCCTACGGGTTACGAGCAGTACTTC. Amino acid sequence: CASTPTGYEQYF.

The chain is built from TRBV7-9 and TRBJ1-2; the match to TRBD1 covers 8 bases. Germline V gene lookup returns CDR1 SEHNR and CDR2 FQNEAQ (reference sequence). This CDR3 region has 16 residues. Trimming took 5 bases from V and 0 from J; bases not matched to a gene: 8. CDR3 region: CASSPPEDRANYGYTF. The CDR3 DNA sequence: TGTGCCAGCAGCCCCCCAGAGGACAGGGCTAACTATGGCTACACCTTC.

V is TRBV5-5 and J is TRBJ1-1, with D perhaps TRBD1 (5 bases). The CDR3 has 17 amino acids. V was pared by 1 base and J by 1 base, with 17 bases between. Germline V CDR1 and CDR2: SGHKS, YYEKEE (reference sequence). In DNA form, the CDR3 reads TGTGCCAGCAGCTTGTGGGTTGGAGGGGCGGGGAACACTGAAGCTTTCTTT. Its translation: CASSLWVGGAGNTEAFF.

This clone was observed a single time. The V gene is TRBV5-5, the J gene TRBJ2-1; D is uncertain. This CDR3 has 13 residues. The germline CDR1 and CDR2 sequences are SGHKS and YYEKEE (reference sequence). V lost 0 bases, J lost 4 bases, and 5 bases lay in between. The CDR3 DNA reads TGTGCCAGCAGCTTGGTGGAGTACAATGAGCAGTTCTTC. Its protein product is CASSLVEYNEQFF.

The chain carries TRBV5-6 and TRBJ2-5; TRBD1 is a possible D gene (6 bases). Germline V gene lookup returns CDR1 SGHDT and CDR2 YYEEEE. V shed 0 bases and J shed 3 bases, with 18 bases lying between them. The CDR3 has 17 amino acids. For the CDR3, the DNA is TGTGCCAGCAGCTTGGTATCCGGGTCAGGGGTCAAAGAGACCCAGTACTTC. Encoded protein: CASSLVSGSGVKETQYF.

The CDR3 here is CASSSITTGATYEQYF. CDR3 bases: TGTGCCAGCAGTAGCATAACGACAGGTGCCACCTACGAGCAGTACTTC. This chain joins TRBV6-2 or TRBV6-3 and TRBJ2-7; tentatively, D is TRBD1 (6 bases). The CDR3 length is 16 residues. Germline V gene data show CDR1 as MNHEY and CDR2 as SVGEGT. The V end lost 5 bases, the J end lost 2 bases, and 19 bases lay between the germline ends.

The chain recombines TRBV3-1 (or the pseudogene TRBV3-2) with TRBJ1-1, with TRBD1 matching 9 bases. Germline V gives CDR1 LGHDT, CDR2 YNNKEL (reference sequence). J was trimmed by 0 bases and V by 2 bases; bases with no gene match: 19. The CDR3 spans 21 residues. The CDR3 DNA sequence: TGTGCCAGCAGCCAATTCTTTCGCCAGGGACAGGGCAGGGGGATGAACACTGAAGCTTTCTTT. This codes for CASSQFFRQGQGRGMNTEAFF.

The rearrangement joins TRBV7-7 to TRBJ2-7; TRBD2 matches at 7 bases. Losses at the gene ends were 5 bases for V and 2 bases for J; bases not matched to a gene: 9. The germline gives CDR1 SSHAT, CDR2 FNYEAQ (reference sequence). The CDR3 totals 15 residues. This CDR3 is CASSPRGGPAYEQYF. In nucleotides, the CDR3 is TGTGCCAGCAGCCCTCGGGGAGGGCCCGCCTACGAGCAGTACTTC.

The chain joins TRBV18 to TRBJ2-7; a weak D match, TRBD2 (6 bases). Germline-derived CDR1 and CDR2 are KGHSH and LQKENI. Trimming left V 6 bases short and J 0 bases short, with 12 bases between. The CDR3 has 14 residues. This CDR3 is CASSAGRYSYEQYF. Here the CDR3 DNA reads TGTGCCAGCTCTGCGGGGAGATACTCCTACGAGCAGTACTTC.

The J gene is TRBJ2-7, the V gene TRBV11-2; 9 nucleotides agree with TRBD1. The CDR3 runs to 15 residues. The trim removed 3 bases at V and 12 bases at J, leaving 15 bases unmatched. The germline CDR1 and CDR2 sequences are SGHAT and FQNNGV. The CDR3 region is CASSLSLGTGPRGYF. For the CDR3, the DNA is TGTGCCAGCAGCTTGAGTCTAGGGACAGGGCCGAGGGGGTACTTC.

The genes are TRBV5-6 and TRBJ2-3; 7 bases line up with TRBD2. The CDR3 length is 15 residues. The V segment lost 8 bases and the J segment 0 bases; nucleotides outside the gene matches: 9. The V gene's germline CDR1 is SGHDT and CDR2 YYEEEE. The CDR3 here is CASWAGDLSTDTQYF. The DNA for the CDR3 is TGTGCCAGTTGGGCGGGGGATCTTAGCACAGATACGCAGTATTTT.

The chain uses TRBV6-5 and TRBJ2-7; maybe TRBD1 (6 bases). Trimming stripped 2 bases from V and 0 bases from J, with 8 bases between. The CDR3 extends over 14 amino acids. Germline loops: CDR1 MNHEY, CDR2 SVGAGI. The CDR3 DNA sequence: TGTGCCAGCAGTTACCACAGGGCCTCCTACGAGCAGTACTTC. This codes for CASSYHRASYEQYF.

The chain recombines TRBV2 with TRBJ2-5; TRBD1 might be the D (5 bases). This CDR3 is built from 14 residues. V was cut by 1 base and J by 6 bases, with 12 bases left in between. The germline CDR1 and CDR2 sequences are SNHLY and FYNNEI. The CDR3 sequence is CASSEVAGLKTQYF. The CDR3 coding sequence is TGTGCCAGCAGTGAAGTTGCAGGGCTTAAGACCCAGTACTTC.

This chain links TRBV6-1 with TRBJ2-2, with 11 bases aligning to TRBD1. The trim removed 2 bases at V and 5 bases at J, leaving 4 bases unmatched. This CDR3 is 16 amino acids long. Per the germline V gene, CDR1 is MNHNS and CDR2 is SASEGT. The CDR3 DNA is TGTGCCAGCAGTGAATCCGGGACAGGGGGGACCGGGGAGCTGTTTTTT. It codes for CASSESGTGGTGELFF.

This clone was counted a single time. The V and J genes are TRBV2 and TRBJ1-4; D is unclear. Germline CDR1 and CDR2: SNHLY and FYNNEI. Trimming stripped 5 bases from V and 0 bases from J, with 7 bases between. The CDR3 runs 14 residues. The CDR3: CASSREATNEKLFF. The DNA for the CDR3 is TGTGCCAGCAGTCGAGAGGCAACTAATGAAAAACTGTTTTTT.